Described below is a single TCR beta chain sequence and its context. What it recognizes is unknown. The data stem from a study of long-term antiretroviral therapy in people with HIV. Study results and limitations: Spans of CDR3 length were tighter for HIV repertoires than for controls. Drawn between about 2004 and 2018, the blood was possibly obtained under older ART regimens.

V was pared by 0 bases and J by 1 base, with 12 bases between. The CDR3 totals 16 residues. Germline values: CDR1 KGHSH, CDR2 LQKENI. Survey level was the resolution at which the v3.0 immunoSEQ assay ran. The data were produced by immunoSEQ multiplex PCR, yet TCRdb's version contains in-frame clones alone and is incomplete. The sample has approximately 34,000 clones; over 80% are singletons. Sequences were derived from unsorted PBMCs, sampled 1 year after starting antiretroviral therapy. V and J are TRBV18 and TRBJ1-1; no clear D gene. The receptor was derived from a man between 18 and 29 years old with HIV. In DNA form, the CDR3 reads TGTGCCAGCTCACCACCTTCCACCGGGGAGAACACTGAAGCTTTCTTT. Amino acids: CASSPPSTGENTEAFF.